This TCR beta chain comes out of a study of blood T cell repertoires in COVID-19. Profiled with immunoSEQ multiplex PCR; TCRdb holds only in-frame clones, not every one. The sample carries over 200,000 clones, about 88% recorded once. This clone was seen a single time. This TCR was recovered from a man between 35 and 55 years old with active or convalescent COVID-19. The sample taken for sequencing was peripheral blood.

The CDR3 region is CASSSTGGNTIYF. DNA of the CDR3: TGTGCCAGCAGCTCCACGGGGGGAAACACCATATATTTT. The chain recombines TRBV13 with TRBJ1-3; D unclear. This CDR3 is built from 13 residues. Trimming removed 4 bases at V and 4 bases at J, with 8 bases between. Germline V gene lookup returns CDR1 PRHDT and CDR2 FYEKMQ (reference sequence).